This TCR beta chain was found in a study of OX40 agonist ivuxolimab in advanced cancers. Background on the study: Aged 23 to 79 with a mean of roughly 65 years, they were around 83% male.

The table came from immunoSEQ multiplex PCR; TCRdb's copy has only in-frame clones and leaves some out. This sample has tens of thousands of clones, with 75% to 90% found just once. Looked up from germline, CDR1 is SGHVS and CDR2 is FQNEAQ. Trimming shortened V by 5 bases and J by 3 bases, and 8 bases separated the two germline ends. This CDR3 is 12 amino acids long. Sequenced here: CD4+ or CD8+ T cells sorted from blood, sampled in a trial of the OX40 agonist ivuxolimab. The chain recombines TRBV7-8 with TRBJ2-7; D remains unclear. The TCR sequence derives from an adult with an advanced solid tumor such as melanoma, head and neck, liver or kidney cancer. CDR3 amino acids: CASSPTGYEQYF. CDR3 sequence (DNA): TGTGCCAGCAGCCCGACTGGCTACGAGCAGTACTTC.